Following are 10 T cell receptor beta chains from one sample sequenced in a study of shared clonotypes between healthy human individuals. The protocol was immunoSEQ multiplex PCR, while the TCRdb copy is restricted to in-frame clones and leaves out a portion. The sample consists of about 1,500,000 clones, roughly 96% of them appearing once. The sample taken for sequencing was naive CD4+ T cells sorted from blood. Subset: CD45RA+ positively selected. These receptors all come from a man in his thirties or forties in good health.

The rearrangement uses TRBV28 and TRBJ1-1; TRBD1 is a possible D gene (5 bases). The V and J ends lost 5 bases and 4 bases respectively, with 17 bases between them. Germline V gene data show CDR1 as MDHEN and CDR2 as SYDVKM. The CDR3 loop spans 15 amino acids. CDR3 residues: CASSTPWGPSTEAFF. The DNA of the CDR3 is TGTGCCAGCAGTACCCCTTGGGGACCCAGCACTGAAGCTTTCTTT.

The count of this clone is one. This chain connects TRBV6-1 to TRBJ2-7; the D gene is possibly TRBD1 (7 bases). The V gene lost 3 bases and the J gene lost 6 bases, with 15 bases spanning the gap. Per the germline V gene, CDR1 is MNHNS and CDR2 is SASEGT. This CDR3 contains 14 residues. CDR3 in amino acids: CASSELTGRREQYF. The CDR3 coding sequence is TGTGCCAGCAGTGAGTTGACAGGGAGGCGCGAGCAGTACTTC.

CDR3 in amino acids: CASSEVLAGYNEQFF. CDR3 nucleotide sequence: TGCGCCAGCAGTGAGGTACTAGCGGGGTACAATGAGCAGTTCTTC. V gene TRBV10-1 combines with J gene TRBJ2-1; 10 nucleotides match TRBD2. This CDR3 has 15 amino acids. Losses at the gene ends were 2 bases for V and 4 bases for J; bases not matched to a gene: 2. Germline CDR1 WNHNN, CDR2 SYGVQD (reference sequence).

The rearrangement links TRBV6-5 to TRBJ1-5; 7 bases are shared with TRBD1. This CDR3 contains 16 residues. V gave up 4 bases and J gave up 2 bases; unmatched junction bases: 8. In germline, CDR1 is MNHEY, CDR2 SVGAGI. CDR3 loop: CASSSTKGTGNQPQHF. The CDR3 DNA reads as TGTGCCAGCAGTTCCACGAAAGGGACAGGCAATCAGCCCCAGCATTTT.

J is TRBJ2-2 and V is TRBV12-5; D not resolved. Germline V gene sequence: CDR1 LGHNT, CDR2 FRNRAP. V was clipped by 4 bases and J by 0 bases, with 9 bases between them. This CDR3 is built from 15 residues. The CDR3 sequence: CASGSGASNTGELFF. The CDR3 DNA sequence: TGTGCTAGTGGTTCCGGAGCGTCGAACACCGGGGAGCTGTTTTTT.

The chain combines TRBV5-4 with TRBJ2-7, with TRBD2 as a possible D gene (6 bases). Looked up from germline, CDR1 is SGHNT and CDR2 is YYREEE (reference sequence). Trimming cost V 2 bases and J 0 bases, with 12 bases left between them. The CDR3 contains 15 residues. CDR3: CASSFAGQSSYEQYF. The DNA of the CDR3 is TGTGCCAGCAGCTTCGCGGGGCAAAGCTCCTACGAGCAGTACTTC.

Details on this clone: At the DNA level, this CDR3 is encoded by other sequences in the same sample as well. CDR3 protein: CASSSQGRSSYEQYF. CDR3 DNA: TGTGCCAGCAGTTCCCAGGGGCGAAGCTCCTACGAGCAGTACTTC. The genes are TRBV28 and TRBJ2-7, with a tentative D call TRBD1 (6 bases). Trimming removed 4 bases at V and 0 bases at J, with 13 bases between. This CDR3 has 15 amino acids. Per the germline V gene, CDR1 is MDHEN and CDR2 is SYDVKM.

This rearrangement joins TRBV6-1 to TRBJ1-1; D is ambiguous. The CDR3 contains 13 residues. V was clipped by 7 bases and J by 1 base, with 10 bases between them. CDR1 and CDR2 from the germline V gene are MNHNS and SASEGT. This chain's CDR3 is CASTEGWNTEAFF. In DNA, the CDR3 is TGTGCCAGCACCGAGGGTTGGAACACTGAAGCTTTCTTT.

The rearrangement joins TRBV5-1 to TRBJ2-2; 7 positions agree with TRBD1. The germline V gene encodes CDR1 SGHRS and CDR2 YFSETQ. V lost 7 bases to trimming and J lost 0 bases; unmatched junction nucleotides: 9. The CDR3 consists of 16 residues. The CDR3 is CASGQSGTANTGELFF. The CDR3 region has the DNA TGCGCCAGCGGACAATCCGGGACAGCGAACACCGGGGAGCTGTTTTTT.

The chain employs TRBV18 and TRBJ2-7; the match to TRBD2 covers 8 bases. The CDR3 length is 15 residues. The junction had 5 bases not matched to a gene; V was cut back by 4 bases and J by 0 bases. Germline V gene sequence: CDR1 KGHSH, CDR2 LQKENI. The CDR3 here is CASSLLAENSYEQYF. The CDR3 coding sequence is TGTGCCAGCTCACTACTAGCGGAAAACTCCTACGAGCAGTACTTC.